Listed here are 9 T cell receptor beta chains from one sample, sequenced in a study of blood T cell repertoires in COVID-19. Using immunoSEQ multiplex PCR, the repertoire was profiled, and TCRdb retains in-frame clones only, with some absent. The profile covers approximately 25,000 clones, with roughly 80% appearing a single time and approximately 60% taken by the ten largest. Sequenced sample: peripheral blood. These receptors came from a woman of 80 years or more with acute or convalescent COVID-19.

The J gene is TRBJ2-5, the V gene TRBV6-5; 9 bases fit TRBD1. CDR3 size: 15 residues. Germline V gives CDR1 MNHEY, CDR2 SVGAGI. With V trimmed by 6 bases and J by 4 bases, 9 bases remained unmatched. The CDR3 DNA sequence: TGTGCCAGCAGGTCCGGGACAGGGACTGGAGAGACCCAGTACTTC. Translated, it gives CASRSGTGTGETQYF.

This clone was seen only a few times. V is TRBV27 and J is TRBJ2-7; 7 bases match TRBD1. The CDR3 extends over 11 amino acids. The trim removed 11 bases at V and 4 bases at J, leaving 5 bases unmatched. Germline CDR1 reads MNHEY; CDR2 reads SMNVEV (reference sequence). CDR3 in DNA: TGTGCCCGGGGACAGCTATACGAGCAGTACTTC. Protein sequence: CARGQLYEQYF.

The chain employs TRBV11-2 and TRBJ1-2; D is uncertain. V dropped 0 bases and J dropped 14 bases, with 16 bases sitting between them. This CDR3 comprises 13 residues. Germline V CDR1 and CDR2: SGHAT, FQNNGV. Here the CDR3 DNA reads TGTGCCAGCAGCTTAGATCCGAAGGTGGGCAAAACCTTC. It codes for CASSLDPKVGKTF.

The chain uses TRBV2 and TRBJ2-1, with 12 bases aligning to TRBD2. The CDR3 extends over 15 amino acids. The junction had 10 bases not matched to a gene; V was cut back by 6 bases and J by 10 bases. The germline V gene has CDR1 SNHLY and CDR2 FYNNEI. In nucleotides, the CDR3 is TGTGCCAGCAGCGGACCTAGCGGGAGGGCCGTCGAGCAGTTCTTC. Protein sequence: CASSGPSGRAVEQFF.

This clone has just one count. This chain uses TRBV19 with TRBJ2-5; TRBD2 agrees at 14 bases. The CDR3 is made up of 16 amino acids. Germline CDR1 LNHDA, CDR2 SQIVND (reference sequence). V was clipped by 9 bases and J by 2 bases; unmatched bases: 8. CDR3 region: CASSRGLAGEQETQYF. The CDR3 coding sequence is TGTGCCAGCTCGAGGGGACTAGCGGGGGAACAAGAGACCCAGTACTTC.

V usage is TRBV7-9 and J usage is TRBJ2-7, with 7 bases that match TRBD1. The junction had 8 bases not matched to a gene; V was cut back by 2 bases and J by 7 bases. CDR3 length: 14 residues. Germline V gene lookup returns CDR1 SEHNR and CDR2 FQNEAQ (reference sequence). The CDR3 sequence: CASSLFRQGGEQYF. The CDR3, as DNA: TGTGCCAGCAGCTTATTTCGACAGGGCGGGGAGCAGTACTTC.

This chain uses TRBV2 with TRBJ1-1; 7 bases are a match to TRBD1. This CDR3 has 14 amino acids. V gave up 6 bases and J gave up 2 bases; unmatched junction bases: 6. Germline-derived CDR1 and CDR2 are SNHLY and FYNNEI. The CDR3 region has the DNA TGTGCCAGCAGGTGGGACAGACAAAACACTGAAGCTTTCTTT. Translated, it gives CASRWDRQNTEAFF.

This clone was seen only once. This chain uses TRBV5-1 with TRBJ2-3; 8 nucleotides agree with TRBD2. This CDR3 is 15 amino acids long. Trimming at V came to 1 base and at J to 5 bases, leaving 6 bases not matched to a gene. CDR1 and CDR2 from the germline V gene are SGHRS and YFSETQ. The CDR3 protein is CASSLLGRAGDTQYF. The CDR3 nucleotides read TGCGCCAGCAGCTTGCTCGGGAGGGCCGGAGATACGCAGTATTTT.

The chain is built from TRBV19 and TRBJ2-6; tentatively, D is TRBD1 (6 bases). The ends were cut back, 5 bases at V and 4 bases at J, with 9 bases in the middle. Per the germline V gene, CDR1 is LNHDA and CDR2 is SQIVND (reference sequence). This CDR3 contains 14 residues. CDR3 residues: CASSQGTGANVLTF. The CDR3 DNA reads TGTGCCAGTAGTCAGGGGACCGGGGCCAACGTCCTGACTTTC.